This T cell receptor beta chain was recovered during a study of OX40 agonist ivuxolimab in advanced cancers. On the study more broadly: Among those enrolled, mean age was 60 years (range roughly 20 to 80) and approximately 80% were male.

Libraries were prepared by immunoSEQ multiplex PCR; TCRdb keeps only in-frame clonotypes and omits some of them. The profile shows about 43,000 clones, approximately 83% of them singletons. The CDR3 has 14 residues. V was shortened by 10 bases and J by 2 bases, with 17 bases between the two germline ends. Germline V lookup: CDR1 LNHDA, CDR2 SQIVND (reference sequence). The J gene is TRBJ1-1, the V gene TRBV19, with D perhaps matching TRBD1 (6 bases). The sequencing used CD4+ or CD8+ T cells sorted from blood, collected in a trial of the OX40 agonist ivuxolimab. The receptor comes from an adult with an advanced solid tumor such as melanoma, head and neck, liver or kidney cancer. CDR3 nucleotide sequence: TGTGCCACTTCTCCAAGGGGGGCAAACACTGAAGCTTTCTTT. Protein product: CATSPRGANTEAFF. Full variable domain (remainder filled in from reference TRBV19 and TRBJ1-1): DGGITQSPKYLFRKEGQNVTLSCEQNLNHDAMYWYRQDPGQGLRLIYYSQIVNDFQKGDIAEGYSVSREKKESFPLTVTSAQKNPTAFYLCATSPRGANTEAFFGQGTRLTVV.